This T cell receptor (beta chain) was captured in a study of shared T cell receptors in the human thymus. Sequencing used immunoSEQ multiplex PCR; TCRdb keeps in-frame clones, though not all of them. Among hundreds of thousands of clones, roughly 90% were seen once, and the ten largest hold 0.0095% to 0.012%. The CDR3 consists of 14 residues. CDR1 is PRHDT, CDR2 FYEKMQ, per germline (reference sequence). The trim removed 1 base at V and 5 bases at J, leaving 4 bases unmatched. These same data were also listed under a study on human thymus T cells.

The specimen sequenced was thymocytes. This chain joins TRBV13 and TRBJ2-7; 8 bases map to TRBD2. The TCR comes from a boy under three years old with a congenital heart defect. The CDR3 DNA reads TGTGCCAGCAGCTTAGCGTCGGGAGGGAACGAGCAGTACTTC. It specifies CASSLASGGNEQYF.